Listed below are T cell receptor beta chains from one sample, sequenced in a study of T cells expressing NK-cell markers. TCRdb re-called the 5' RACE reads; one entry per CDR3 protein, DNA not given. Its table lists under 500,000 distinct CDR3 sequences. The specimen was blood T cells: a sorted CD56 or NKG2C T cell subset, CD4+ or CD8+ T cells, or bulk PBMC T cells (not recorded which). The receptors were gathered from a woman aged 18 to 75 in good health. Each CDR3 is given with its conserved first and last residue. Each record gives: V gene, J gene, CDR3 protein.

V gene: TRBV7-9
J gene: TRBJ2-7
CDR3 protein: CASSLDFLGDGVHEQYF

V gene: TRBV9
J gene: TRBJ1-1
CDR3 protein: CASSPPGGHTEAFF

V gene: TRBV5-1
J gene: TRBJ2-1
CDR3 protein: CASRLSGRADEQFF

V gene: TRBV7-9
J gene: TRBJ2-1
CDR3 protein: CASSSIPGDSNNEQFF

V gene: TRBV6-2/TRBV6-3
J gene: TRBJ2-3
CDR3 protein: CASTSIQGPADTQYF

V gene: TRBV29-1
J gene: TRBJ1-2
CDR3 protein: CSVWGAAAGGGNTF

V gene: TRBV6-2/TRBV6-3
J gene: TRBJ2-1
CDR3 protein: CATKNSGGLNEQFF

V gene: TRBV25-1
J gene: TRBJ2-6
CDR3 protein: CASSDSGPGANVLTF

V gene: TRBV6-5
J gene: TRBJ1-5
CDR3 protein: CASSWSLDQPQHF

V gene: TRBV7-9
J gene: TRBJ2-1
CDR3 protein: CASSGRLGTGGRNEQFF

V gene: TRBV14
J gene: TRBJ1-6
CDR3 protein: CASSQADLFYNSPLHF

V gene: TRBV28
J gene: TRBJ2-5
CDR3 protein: CASSPNIGIQETQYF

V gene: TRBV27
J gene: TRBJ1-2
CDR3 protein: CASSPEGARGYTF

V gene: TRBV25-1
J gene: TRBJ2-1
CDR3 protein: CASSDSSQASYNEQFF

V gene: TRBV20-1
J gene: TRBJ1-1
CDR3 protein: CSAEGSAGAFF

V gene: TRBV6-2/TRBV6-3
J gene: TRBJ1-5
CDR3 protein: CASSYSRRVGNQPQHF

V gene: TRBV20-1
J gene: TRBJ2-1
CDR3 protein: CSARVPSSGLAGVGQFF

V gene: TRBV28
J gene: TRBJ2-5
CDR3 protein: CASSSRAPGGTQYF

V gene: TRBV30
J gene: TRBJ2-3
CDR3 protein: CAWSVQTDTQYF

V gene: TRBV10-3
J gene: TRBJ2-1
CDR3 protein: CAIGTSGSSYNEQFF

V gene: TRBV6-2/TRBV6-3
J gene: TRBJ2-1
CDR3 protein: CASIAGIRGDNEQFF

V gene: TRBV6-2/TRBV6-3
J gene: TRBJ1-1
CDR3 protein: CASASLGVNTEAFF

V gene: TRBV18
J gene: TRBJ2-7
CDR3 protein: CASSPPDIAINEQYF

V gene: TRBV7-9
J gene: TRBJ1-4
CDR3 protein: CASSDFRQGANEKLFF

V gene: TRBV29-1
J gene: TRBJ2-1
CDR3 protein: CSVEEYYNEQFF

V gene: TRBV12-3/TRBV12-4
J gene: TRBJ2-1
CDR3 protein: CASSFWGGVSYNEQFF

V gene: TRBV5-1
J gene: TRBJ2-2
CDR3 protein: CASTGTGVTGELFF

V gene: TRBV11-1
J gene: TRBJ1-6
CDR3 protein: CASSPSKPGQGSDSPLHF

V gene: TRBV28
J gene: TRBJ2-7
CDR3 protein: CASSLVALPNYEQYF

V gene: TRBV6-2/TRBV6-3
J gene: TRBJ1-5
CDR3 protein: CASRNRGELNQPQHF

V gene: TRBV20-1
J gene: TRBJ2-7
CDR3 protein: CSAQQAADNYEQYF

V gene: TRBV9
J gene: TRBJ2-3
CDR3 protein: CASSSGGEGLADTQYF

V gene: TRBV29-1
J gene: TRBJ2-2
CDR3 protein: CSGLGNTGELFF

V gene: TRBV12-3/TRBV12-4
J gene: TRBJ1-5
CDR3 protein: CASSPRQGSIQPQHF

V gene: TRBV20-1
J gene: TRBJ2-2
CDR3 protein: CSARDRDRGRSNTGELFF

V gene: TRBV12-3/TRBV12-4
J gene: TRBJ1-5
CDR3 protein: CASRTGFQPQHF

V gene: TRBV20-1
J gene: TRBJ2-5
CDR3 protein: CSAKPPGLALETQYF

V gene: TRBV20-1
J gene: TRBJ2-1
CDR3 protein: CSAPLIRSSYNEQFF

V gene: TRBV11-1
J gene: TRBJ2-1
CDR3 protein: CASSLSPNEQFF

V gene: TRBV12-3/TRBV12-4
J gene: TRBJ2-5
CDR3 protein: CASSHGETQYF

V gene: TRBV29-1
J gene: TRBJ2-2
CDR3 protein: CSVLDLGELFF

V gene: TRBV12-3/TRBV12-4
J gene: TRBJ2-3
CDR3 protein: CASSPITDTQYF

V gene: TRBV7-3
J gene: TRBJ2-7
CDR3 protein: CASSLWTSGSEQYF

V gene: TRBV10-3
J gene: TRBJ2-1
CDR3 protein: CAISGGPLRNEQFF

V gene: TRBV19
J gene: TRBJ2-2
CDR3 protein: CASSSGQATGELFF

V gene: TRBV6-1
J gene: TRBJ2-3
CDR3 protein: CASSGFGGGAGDTQYF

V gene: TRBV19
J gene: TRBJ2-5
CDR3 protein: CANLLRDPETQYF

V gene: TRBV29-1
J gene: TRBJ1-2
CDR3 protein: CSVEGTRNYGYTF

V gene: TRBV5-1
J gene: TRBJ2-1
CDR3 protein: CASSLSGSLDNEQFF

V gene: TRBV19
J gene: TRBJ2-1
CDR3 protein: CASSIDSGKSTYNEQFF

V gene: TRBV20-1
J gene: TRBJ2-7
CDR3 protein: CSVTGWSVYAYEQYF

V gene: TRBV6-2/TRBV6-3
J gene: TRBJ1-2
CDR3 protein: CASSNLPGGYTF

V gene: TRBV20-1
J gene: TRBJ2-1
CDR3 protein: CSASNPRDRGLNEQFF